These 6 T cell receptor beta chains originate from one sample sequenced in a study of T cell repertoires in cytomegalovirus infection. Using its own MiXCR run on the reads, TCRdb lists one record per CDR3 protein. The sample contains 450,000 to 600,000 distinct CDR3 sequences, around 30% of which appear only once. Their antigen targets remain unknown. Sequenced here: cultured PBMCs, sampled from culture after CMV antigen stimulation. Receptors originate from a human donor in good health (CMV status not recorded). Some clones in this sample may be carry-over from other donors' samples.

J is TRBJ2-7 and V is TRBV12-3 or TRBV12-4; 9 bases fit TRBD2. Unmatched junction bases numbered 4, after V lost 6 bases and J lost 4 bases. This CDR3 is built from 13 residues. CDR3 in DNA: TGTGCCAGCAGATCTAGCGGGAAATACGAGCAGTACTTC. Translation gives CASRSSGKYEQYF.

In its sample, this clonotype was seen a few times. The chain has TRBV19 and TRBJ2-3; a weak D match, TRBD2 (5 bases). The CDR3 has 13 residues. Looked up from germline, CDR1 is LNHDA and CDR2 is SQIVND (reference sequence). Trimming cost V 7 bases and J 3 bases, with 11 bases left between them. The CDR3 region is CASTVSGTDTQYF. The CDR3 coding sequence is TGTGCCAGTACAGTCAGCGGTACAGATACGCAGTATTTT.

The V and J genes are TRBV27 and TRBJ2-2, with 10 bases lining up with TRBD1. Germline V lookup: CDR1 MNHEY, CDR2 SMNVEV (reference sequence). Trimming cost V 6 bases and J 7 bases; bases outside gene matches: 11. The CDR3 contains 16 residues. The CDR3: CASRVHGTGVRGELFF. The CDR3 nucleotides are TGTGCCAGCAGAGTTCACGGGACAGGGGTGCGCGGGGAGCTGTTTTTT.

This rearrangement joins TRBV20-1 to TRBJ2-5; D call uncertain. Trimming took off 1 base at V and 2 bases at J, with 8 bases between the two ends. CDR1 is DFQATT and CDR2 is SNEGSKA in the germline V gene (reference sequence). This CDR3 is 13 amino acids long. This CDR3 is CSARGAKQETQYF. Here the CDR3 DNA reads TGCAGTGCTAGAGGGGCAAAGCAAGAGACCCAGTACTTC.

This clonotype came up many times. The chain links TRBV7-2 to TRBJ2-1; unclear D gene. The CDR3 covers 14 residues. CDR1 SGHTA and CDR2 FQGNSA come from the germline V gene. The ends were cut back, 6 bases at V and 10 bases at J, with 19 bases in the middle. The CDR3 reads CASRSGPSLGEQFF. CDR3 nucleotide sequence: TGTGCCAGCAGGTCCGGGCCATCATTGGGGGAGCAGTTCTTC.

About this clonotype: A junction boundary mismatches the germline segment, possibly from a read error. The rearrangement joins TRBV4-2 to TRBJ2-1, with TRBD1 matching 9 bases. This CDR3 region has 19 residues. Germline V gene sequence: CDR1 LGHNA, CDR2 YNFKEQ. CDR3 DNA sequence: TGTGCCTGCAGCCAGTTTCCTGACTACCGGGACAGGGAGAGGAATGAGCAGTTCTTC. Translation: CACSQFPDYRDRERNEQFF.